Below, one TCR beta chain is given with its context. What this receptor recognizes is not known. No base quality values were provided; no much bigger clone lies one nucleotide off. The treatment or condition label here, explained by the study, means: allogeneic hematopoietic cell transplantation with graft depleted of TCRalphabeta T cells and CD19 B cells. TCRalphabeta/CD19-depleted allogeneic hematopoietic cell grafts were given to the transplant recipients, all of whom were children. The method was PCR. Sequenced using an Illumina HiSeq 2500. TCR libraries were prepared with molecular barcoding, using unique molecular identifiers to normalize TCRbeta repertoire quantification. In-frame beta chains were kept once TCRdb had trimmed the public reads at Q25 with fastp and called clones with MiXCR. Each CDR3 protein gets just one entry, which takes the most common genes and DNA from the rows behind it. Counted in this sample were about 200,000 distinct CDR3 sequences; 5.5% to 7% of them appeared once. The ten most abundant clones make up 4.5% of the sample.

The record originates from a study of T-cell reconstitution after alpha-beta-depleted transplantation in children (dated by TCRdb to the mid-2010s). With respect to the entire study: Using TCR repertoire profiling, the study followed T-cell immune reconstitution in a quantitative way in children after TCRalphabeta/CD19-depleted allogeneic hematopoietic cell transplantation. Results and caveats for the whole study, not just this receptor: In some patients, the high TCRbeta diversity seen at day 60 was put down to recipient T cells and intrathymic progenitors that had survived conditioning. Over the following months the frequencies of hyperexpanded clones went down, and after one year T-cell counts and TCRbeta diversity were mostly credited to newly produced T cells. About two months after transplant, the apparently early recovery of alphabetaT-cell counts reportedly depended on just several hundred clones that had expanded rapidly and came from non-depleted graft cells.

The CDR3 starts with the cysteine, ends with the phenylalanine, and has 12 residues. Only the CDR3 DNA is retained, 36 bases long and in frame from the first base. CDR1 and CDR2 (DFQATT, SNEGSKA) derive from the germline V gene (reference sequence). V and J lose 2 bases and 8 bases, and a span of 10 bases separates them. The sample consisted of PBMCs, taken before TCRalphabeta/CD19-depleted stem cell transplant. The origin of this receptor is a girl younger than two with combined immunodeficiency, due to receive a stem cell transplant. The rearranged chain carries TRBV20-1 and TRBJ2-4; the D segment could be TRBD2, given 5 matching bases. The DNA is TGCAGTGCTAGACGGGATAGGTACATTCAGTACTTC. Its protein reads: CSARRDRYIQYF.